The 15 T cell receptor beta chains below all came from one sample that was sequenced in a study of T-cell reconstitution after alpha-beta-depleted transplantation in children. A library of TCRbeta sequences, prepared with unique molecular identifiers, was generated. Via MiXCR, TCRdb re-called the PCR reads, giving one row per CDR3 protein. Among around 370,000 distinct CDR3 sequences listed, over 9% were seen once. The sequences come from PBMCs from the stem cell graft donor, collected from the stem cell graft. Source of these receptors: a human donor who donated a stem cell graft to a child with acute lymphoblastic leukemia.

This clonotype was seen only a few times. J is TRBJ2-2 and V is TRBV12-3 or TRBV12-4, with D unresolved. The CDR3 runs 14 residues. Trimming cost V 3 bases and J 4 bases, with 9 bases left between them. The CDR3 DNA follows: TGTGCCAGCAGTTTTGGTTTTGTCACCGGGGAGCTGTTTTTT. It translates to CASSFGFVTGELFF.

The gene calls are TRBV7-9 and TRBJ1-5, with D possibly being TRBD1 (6 bases). V was pared by 4 bases and J by 0 bases, with 13 bases between. CDR1 and CDR2 from the germline V gene are SEHNR and FQNEAQ (reference sequence). This CDR3 region has 16 residues. In nucleotides, the CDR3 is TGTGCCAGCAGCTCTAACAGGGACGATAGCAATCAGCCCCAGCATTTT. This gives the protein CASSSNRDDSNQPQHF.

This clonotype was counted ten times or more. The chain has TRBV4-3 and TRBJ2-3; D is ambiguous. V shed 0 bases and J shed 0 bases, with 7 bases lying between them. This CDR3 has 15 residues. Germline V gives CDR1 LGHNA, CDR2 YSLEER. The CDR3 spells CASSQEHGSTDTQYF. CDR3 DNA: TGCGCCAGCAGCCAAGAGCACGGGAGCACAGATACGCAGTATTTT.

This clonotype has a count of ten or more. The chain employs TRBV3-1 and TRBJ1-1; weak D call: TRBD1 (6 bases). The CDR3 totals 14 residues. The ends were cut back, 0 bases at V and 4 bases at J, with 9 bases in the middle. Germline CDR1 LGHDT, CDR2 YNNKEL (reference sequence). In DNA, the CDR3 is TGTGCCAGCAGCCAAGACAACAGGGTCACTGAAGCTTTCTTT. It is translated as CASSQDNRVTEAFF.

This clonotype showed up just a few times. The CDR3 coding sequence is TGCGCCAGCAGCTTATCCGGGACAACGAACACCGGGGAGCTGTTTTTT. As protein: CASSLSGTTNTGELFF. The chain couples TRBV5-1 to TRBJ2-2; possibly TRBD1 for D (6 bases). Germline V gene sequence: CDR1 SGHRS, CDR2 YFSETQ. The V and J ends lost 2 bases and 0 bases respectively, with 11 bases between them. The CDR3 runs 16 residues.

This clonotype was seen more than once but under ten times. The chain links TRBV20-1 to TRBJ2-5; TRBD1 aligns across 7 bases. Germline assignment: CDR1 DFQATT and CDR2 SNEGSKA (reference sequence). This CDR3 spans 15 amino acids. The V gene end was trimmed by 1 base and the J gene end by 2 bases; junction bases not matched to a gene: 7. The CDR3 nucleotides are TGCAGTGCTAGAGTGGATACGGGACAGCAAGAGACCCAGTACTTC. Translated, it gives CSARVDTGQQETQYF.

J is TRBJ2-5 and V is TRBV7-2; D possibly corresponds to TRBD1 (6 bases). The germline V gene encodes CDR1 SGHTA and CDR2 FQGNSA. CDR3 length equals 14 residues. V lost 10 bases and J lost 4, with 19 bases in between. CDR3 sequence reads: CAIRNLGAGETQYF. The CDR3 coding sequence is TGTGCCATTAGAAACCTGGGGGCAGGAGAGACCCAGTACTTC.

This clonotype has a handful of counts. This chain connects TRBV5-1 to TRBJ1-2; 8 bases map to TRBD1. The CDR3 covers 15 residues. CDR1 is SGHRS and CDR2 is YFSETQ in the germline V gene. V shed 2 bases, J shed 3 bases, and the junction held 6 bases outside the gene matches. The CDR3 here is CASSFLPGGDYGYTF. CDR3 in DNA: TGCGCCAGCAGCTTCCTTCCAGGGGGCGACTATGGCTACACCTTC.

This clonotype was detected many times. The chain combines TRBV4-1 with TRBJ2-2, with a possible D match to TRBD2 (5 bases). There are 17 residues in the CDR3. Germline loops: CDR1 MGHRA, CDR2 YSYEKL. V was shortened by 4 bases and J by 4 bases, with 19 bases between the two germline ends. CDR3 sequence (DNA): TGCGCCAGCAGCCCCGTACGTGGGAGACGGACCACCGGGGAGCTGTTTTTT. This sequence encodes CASSPVRGRRTTGELFF.

The V gene is TRBV4-2, the J gene TRBJ2-7; D is unclear. The CDR3 length is 14 residues. The germline V and J ends were trimmed by 0 bases and 2 bases, with 8 bases remaining between them. CDR1 and CDR2 from the germline V gene are LGHNA and YNFKEQ. Here the CDR3 DNA reads TGTGCCAGCAGCCAAGATCGGCGGACCTACGAGCAGTACTTC. Translation gives CASSQDRRTYEQYF.

Concerning this clonotype itself: The junction differs from germline at one of its ends, possibly a read error. CDR3 nucleotides: TGCAGCGTTGCTACAGGGGGTGCCACTGAATCTTTCTTT. Protein sequence: CSVATGGATESFF. The chain combines TRBV29-1 with TRBJ1-1; 8 nucleotides line up with TRBD1. CDR3 length equals 13 residues. Germline V gene lookup returns CDR1 SQVTM and CDR2 ANQGSEA.

This clonotype turned up a few times. The chain has TRBV20-1 and TRBJ2-7; the match to TRBD1 covers 7 bases. This CDR3 region has 12 residues. Trimming removed 5 bases from V and 3 bases from J; junction bases left unmatched: 4. Germline CDR1 and CDR2: DFQATT and SNEGSKA (reference sequence). Written as DNA, the CDR3 is TGCAGTGCTCTACGGGACAGCTACGAGCAGTACTTC. Its protein product is CSALRDSYEQYF.

This clonotype has ten or more counts. J is TRBJ2-3 and V is TRBV4-1, with TRBD1 matching over 8 bases. This CDR3 has 15 amino acids. V shed 4 bases and J 4 bases; nucleotides not matched to a gene: 7. Per the germline V gene, CDR1 is MGHRA and CDR2 is YSYEKL. The CDR3, as DNA: TGCGCCAGCAGCCCCATTCAGGGGGCCTCAGATACGCAGTATTTT. Its protein is CASSPIQGASDTQYF.

This clonotype has more than one count but fewer than ten. The chain combines TRBV2 with TRBJ2-5, with D possibly TRBD2 on 5 matching bases. V was cut by 7 bases and J by 1 base, with 19 bases left in between. The V gene's germline CDR1 is SNHLY and CDR2 FYNNEI. The CDR3 is 16 residues long. The CDR3 DNA is TGTGCCAGCAACGACCCCCTAGCAGATAGCCAAGAGACCCAGTACTTC. Its protein is CASNDPLADSQETQYF.

In this sample, this clonotype turned up many times. V usage is TRBV9 and J usage is TRBJ2-2, with D unresolved. CDR3 size: 16 residues. Germline V CDR1 and CDR2: SGDLS, YYNGEE. Trimming took 0 bases from V and 0 from J, leaving 9 bases between them. Here the CDR3 reads CASSVAGGANTGELFF. DNA for the CDR3: TGTGCCAGCAGCGTAGCGGGCGGAGCGAACACCGGGGAGCTGTTTTTT. The whole variable domain, remainder taken from reference TRBV9 and TRBJ2-2, is DSGVTQTPKHLITATGQRVTLRCSPRSGDLSVYWYQQSLDQGLQFLIQYYNGEERAKGNILERFSAQQFPDLHSELNLSSLELGDSALYFCASSVAGGANTGELFFGEGSRLTVL.